The rows below give T cell receptor beta chains drawn from one sample of a study of patients and donors after allogeneic stem cell transplantation. TCRdb reprocessed the RT-PCR reads with MiXCR, giving one entry per CDR3 protein. Among around 170,000 distinct CDR3 sequences listed, about 24% were seen once. Sequencing used blood, either unsorted or a sorted T cell fraction (not recorded which). The receptors stem from a human donor who was either an allogeneic HSCT recipient or a stem cell or donor lymphocyte infusion donor (not recorded which). It is not recorded whose cells these are; they may come from a transplant donor. CDR3s include the opening cysteine and the closing phenylalanine or tryptophan. Each record gives: V gene, CDR3 protein.

v_call: TRBV7-2; cdr3_aa: CASTLFPGQDEKLFF
v_call: TRBV4-1; cdr3_aa: CASSQVSLRNTEAFF
v_call: TRBV7-8; cdr3_aa: CASSSAEARTSDTDTQYF
v_call: TRBV29-1; cdr3_aa: CSVGTAPTLDLSSTF
v_call: TRBV5-1; cdr3_aa: CASSRDRVGNSPLHF
v_call: TRBV20-1; cdr3_aa: CSARVNRVFYNEQFF
v_call: TRBV5-1; cdr3_aa: CASSRGDSYEQYF
v_call: TRBV4-1; cdr3_aa: CASSQDWRVGTEAFF
v_call: TRBV9; cdr3_aa: CASSVGLAGDLTGAGELFF
v_call: TRBV5-1; cdr3_aa: CASSLRTENNEQFF
v_call: TRBV20-1; cdr3_aa: CSARAGATNEKLFF
v_call: TRBV12-3/TRBV12-4; cdr3_aa: CASSLNGRNEQFF
v_call: TRBV11-2; cdr3_aa: CASSLEGGYSPLHF
v_call: TRBV20-1; cdr3_aa: CSASLGAGGGSYEQYF
v_call: TRBV11-2; cdr3_aa: CASSSPGGFSQSSGNTIYF
v_call: TRBV10-3; cdr3_aa: CAISESWYLAGEETQYF
v_call: TRBV5-4; cdr3_aa: CASSKRDSLFEFF
v_call: TRBV12-3/TRBV12-4; cdr3_aa: CASSHGLAGGTDTQYF
v_call: TRBV5-1; cdr3_aa: CASSLVNLETQYF
v_call: TRBV21-1; cdr3_aa: CASSNVDREFISYEQYF
v_call: TRBV7-9; cdr3_aa: CASSLLAGSLYGYTF
v_call: TRBV7-2; cdr3_aa: CASKGLVNTGELFF
v_call: TRBV20-1; cdr3_aa: CSARDEVYTF
v_call: TRBV5-1; cdr3_aa: CASRVDSTYEQYF
v_call: TRBV29-1; cdr3_aa: CSVGSRGTSTDTQYF
v_call: TRBV9; cdr3_aa: CASSVASLPDGYTF
v_call: TRBV12-3/TRBV12-4; cdr3_aa: CASSERYTQYF
v_call: TRBV25-1; cdr3_aa: CASSRTASEQYF
v_call: TRBV12-3/TRBV12-4; cdr3_aa: CASSYHTDTGELFF
v_call: TRBV12-3/TRBV12-4; cdr3_aa: CASSLQEDYGYTF
v_call: TRBV20-1; cdr3_aa: CSARRGPSTDTQYF
v_call: TRBV29-1; cdr3_aa: CSVEGPQGTRNGYTF
v_call: TRBV20-1; cdr3_aa: CSAPAAFSGNTIYF
v_call: TRBV7-2; cdr3_aa: CASSKSGSGTFLSNEQFF
v_call: TRBV14; cdr3_aa: CASSQERRTYEQYF
v_call: TRBV5-1; cdr3_aa: CASSTGQPNYGYTF
v_call: TRBV7-9; cdr3_aa: CASSPSRGTEAFF
v_call: TRBV5-1; cdr3_aa: CASSLGGQLMNTEAFF
v_call: TRBV5-1; cdr3_aa: CASSVSTTLGEKLFF
v_call: TRBV12-3/TRBV12-4; cdr3_aa: CASSPFWAGASTDTQYF
v_call: TRBV10-3; cdr3_aa: CAISQGMGSNEQYF
v_call: TRBV20-1; cdr3_aa: CSATYASGSRDEQFF
v_call: TRBV12-3/TRBV12-4; cdr3_aa: CASSTTEYEQYF
v_call: TRBV4-1; cdr3_aa: CASSQVQSNYGYTF
v_call: TRBV30; cdr3_aa: CAWSRGAYNEQFF
v_call: TRBV12-3/TRBV12-4; cdr3_aa: CASSQKAGSPTPPYGYTF
v_call: TRBV7-2; cdr3_aa: CASSLIHGGVKTYGYTF
v_call: TRBV3-1; cdr3_aa: CASSQAQMAYEQYF
v_call: TRBV9; cdr3_aa: CASSVAGDPYEQYF
v_call: TRBV9; cdr3_aa: CASSVAGQFYGYTF
v_call: TRBV5-1; cdr3_aa: CASSLQGALLNTEAFF
v_call: TRBV14; cdr3_aa: CASSSGINRFGPNSPLHF
v_call: TRBV29-1; cdr3_aa: CSVQGNTGELFF
v_call: TRBV7-3; cdr3_aa: CASSLRTKTPSRDGSHLNTGELFF
v_call: TRBV5-1; cdr3_aa: CASSLIQGGNTGELFF
v_call: TRBV7-2; cdr3_aa: CASSLRSGGGYGYTF
v_call: TRBV6-5; cdr3_aa: CASSPTVGFTEAFF
v_call: TRBV6-5; cdr3_aa: CASSSLDSYEQYF
v_call: TRBV12-3/TRBV12-4; cdr3_aa: CASSLRDGINQPQHF
v_call: TRBV9; cdr3_aa: CASSVGDEISGGYTF